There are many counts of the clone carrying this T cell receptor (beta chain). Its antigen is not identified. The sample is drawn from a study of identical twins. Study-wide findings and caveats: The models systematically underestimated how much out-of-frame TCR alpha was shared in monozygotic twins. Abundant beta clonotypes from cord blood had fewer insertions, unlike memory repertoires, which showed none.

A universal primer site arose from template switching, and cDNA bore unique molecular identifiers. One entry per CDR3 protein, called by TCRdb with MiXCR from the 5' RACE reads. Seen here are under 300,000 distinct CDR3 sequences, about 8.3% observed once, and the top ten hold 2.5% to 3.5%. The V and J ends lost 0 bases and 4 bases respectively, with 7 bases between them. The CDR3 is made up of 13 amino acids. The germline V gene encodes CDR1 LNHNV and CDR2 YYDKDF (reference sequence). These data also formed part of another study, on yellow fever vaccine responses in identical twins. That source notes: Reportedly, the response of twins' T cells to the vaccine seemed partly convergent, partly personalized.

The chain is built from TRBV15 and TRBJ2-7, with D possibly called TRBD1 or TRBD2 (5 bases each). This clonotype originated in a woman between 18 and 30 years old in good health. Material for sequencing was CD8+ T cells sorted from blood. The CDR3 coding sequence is TGTGCCACCAGCAGAGATTGGGGGTACGAGCAGTACTTC. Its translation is CATSRDWGYEQYF.